This T cell receptor beta chain was documented in a study of CD8 T cells in ankylosing spondylitis. CDR3 length equals 14 residues. CDR1 and CDR2 from the germline V gene are SGDLS and YYNGEE. V lost 2 bases and J lost 1, with 8 bases in between. Whole-study findings and limits: Existing reports had already noted some motif variants in reactive arthritis synovial fluid and blood. Disease-associated clones were reportedly significantly overrepresented in matched ankylosing spondylitis synovial fluid.

Each CDR3 protein gets one entry after TCRdb re-called the 5' RACE reads with MiXCR. This sample has about 260,000 distinct CDR3 sequences, with around 20% found just once. Note on this clonotype: Its antigen is undetermined.

This TCR came from a male donor with ankylosing spondylitis or in good health (not recorded which). The genes are TRBV9 and TRBJ2-3; D tentatively reads TRBD1 or TRBD2 (5 bases each). The sequencing sample was made of blood, either unsorted or a sorted T cell fraction (not recorded which). CDR3 sequence: CASSVQGRTDTQYF. CDR3 bases: TGTGCCAGCAGCGTGCAGGGACGCACAGATACGCAGTATTTT.